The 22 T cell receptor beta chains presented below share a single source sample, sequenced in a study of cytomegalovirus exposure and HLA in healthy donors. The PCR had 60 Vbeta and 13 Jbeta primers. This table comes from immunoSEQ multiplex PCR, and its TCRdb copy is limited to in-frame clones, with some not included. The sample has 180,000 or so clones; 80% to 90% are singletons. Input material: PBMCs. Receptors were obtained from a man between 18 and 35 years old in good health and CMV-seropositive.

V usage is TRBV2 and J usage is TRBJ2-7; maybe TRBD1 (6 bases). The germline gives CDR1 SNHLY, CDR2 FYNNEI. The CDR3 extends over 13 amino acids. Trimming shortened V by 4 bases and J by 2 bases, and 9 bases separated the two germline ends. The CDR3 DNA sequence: TGTGCCAGCAGTGGGGGGACAACCTACGAGCAGTACTTC. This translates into CASSGGTTYEQYF. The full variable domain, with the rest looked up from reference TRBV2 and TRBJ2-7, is EPEVTQTPSHQVTQMGQEVILRCVPISNHLYFYWYRQILGQKVEFLVSFYNNEISEKSEIFDDQFSVERPDGSNFTLKIRSTKLEDSAMYFCASSGGTTYEQYFGPGTRLTVT.

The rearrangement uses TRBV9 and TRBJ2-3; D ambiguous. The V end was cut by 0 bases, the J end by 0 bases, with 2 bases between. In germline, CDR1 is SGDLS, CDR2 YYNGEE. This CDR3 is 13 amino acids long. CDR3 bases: TGTGCCAGCAGCGTAGTAAGCACAGATACGCAGTATTTT. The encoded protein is CASSVVSTDTQYF. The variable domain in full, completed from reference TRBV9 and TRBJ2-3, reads DSGVTQTPKHLITATGQRVTLRCSPRSGDLSVYWYQQSLDQGLQFLIQYYNGEERAKGNILERFSAQQFPDLHSELNLSSLELGDSALYFCASSVVSTDTQYFGPGTRLTVL.

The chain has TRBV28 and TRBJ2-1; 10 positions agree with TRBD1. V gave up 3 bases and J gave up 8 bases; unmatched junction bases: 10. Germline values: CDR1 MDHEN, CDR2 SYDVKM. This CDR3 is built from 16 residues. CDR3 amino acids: CASSLRQGAGWDEQFF. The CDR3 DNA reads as TGTGCCAGCAGTTTGAGACAGGGGGCGGGGTGGGATGAGCAGTTCTTC. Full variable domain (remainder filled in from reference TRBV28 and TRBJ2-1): DVKVTQSSRYLVKRTGEKVFLECVQDMDHENMFWYRQDPGLGLRLIYFSYDVKMKEKGDIPEGYSVSREKKERFSLILESASTNQTSMYLCASSLRQGAGWDEQFFGPGTRLTVL.

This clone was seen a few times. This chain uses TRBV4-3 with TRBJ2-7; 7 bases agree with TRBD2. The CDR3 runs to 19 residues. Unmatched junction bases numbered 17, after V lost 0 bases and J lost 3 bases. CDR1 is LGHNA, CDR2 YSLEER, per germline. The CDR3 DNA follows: TGCGCCAGCAGCCAAGAGATCGGCGGGGGACGACGCCTTAACTACGAGCAGTACTTC. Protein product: CASSQEIGGGRRLNYEQYF.

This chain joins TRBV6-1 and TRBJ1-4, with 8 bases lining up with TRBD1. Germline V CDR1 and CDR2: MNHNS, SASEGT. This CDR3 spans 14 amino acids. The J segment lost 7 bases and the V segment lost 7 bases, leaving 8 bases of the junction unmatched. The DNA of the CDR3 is TGTGCCAGCAAACAACCCGACAGGGGTGAAAAACTGTTTTTT. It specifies CASKQPDRGEKLFF.

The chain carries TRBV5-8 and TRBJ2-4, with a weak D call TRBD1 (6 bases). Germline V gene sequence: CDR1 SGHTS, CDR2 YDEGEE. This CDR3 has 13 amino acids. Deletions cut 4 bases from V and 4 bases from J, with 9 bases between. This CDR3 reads CASSPDSKNIQYF. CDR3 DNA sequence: TGTGCCAGCAGCCCGGACAGTAAAAACATTCAGTACTTC.

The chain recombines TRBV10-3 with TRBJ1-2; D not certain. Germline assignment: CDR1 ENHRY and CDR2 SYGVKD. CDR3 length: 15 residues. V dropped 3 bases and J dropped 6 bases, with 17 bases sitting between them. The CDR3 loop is CAISDKSRRGNGYTF. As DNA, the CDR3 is TGTGCCATCAGTGATAAGTCGCGCAGAGGGAATGGCTACACCTTC.

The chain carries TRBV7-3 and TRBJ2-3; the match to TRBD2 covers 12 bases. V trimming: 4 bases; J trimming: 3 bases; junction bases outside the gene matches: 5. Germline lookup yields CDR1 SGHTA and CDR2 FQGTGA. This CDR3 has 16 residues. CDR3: CASSSKTSGGTDTQYF. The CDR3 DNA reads TGTGCCAGCAGCTCGAAGACTAGCGGGGGAACAGATACGCAGTATTTT.

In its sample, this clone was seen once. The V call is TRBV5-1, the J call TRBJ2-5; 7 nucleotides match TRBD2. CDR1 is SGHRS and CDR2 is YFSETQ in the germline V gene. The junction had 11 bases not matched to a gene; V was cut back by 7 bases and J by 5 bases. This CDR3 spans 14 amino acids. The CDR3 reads CASSGLAVGETQYF. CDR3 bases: TGCGCCAGCTCCGGGCTAGCGGTCGGCGAGACCCAGTACTTC.

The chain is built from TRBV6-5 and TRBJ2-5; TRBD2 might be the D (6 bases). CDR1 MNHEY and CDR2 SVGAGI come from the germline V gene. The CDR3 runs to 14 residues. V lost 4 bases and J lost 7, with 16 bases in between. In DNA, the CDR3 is TGTGCCAGCAGTTCCCGGGAGAACCACAGGACCCAGTACTTC. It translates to CASSSRENHRTQYF.

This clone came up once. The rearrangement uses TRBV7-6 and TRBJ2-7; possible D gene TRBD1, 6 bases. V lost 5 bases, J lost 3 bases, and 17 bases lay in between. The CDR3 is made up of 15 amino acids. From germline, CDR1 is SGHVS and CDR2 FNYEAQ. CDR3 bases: TGTGCCAGCAGCATAAGACAGGCTCCCCTCTACGAGCAGTACTTC. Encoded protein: CASSIRQAPLYEQYF.

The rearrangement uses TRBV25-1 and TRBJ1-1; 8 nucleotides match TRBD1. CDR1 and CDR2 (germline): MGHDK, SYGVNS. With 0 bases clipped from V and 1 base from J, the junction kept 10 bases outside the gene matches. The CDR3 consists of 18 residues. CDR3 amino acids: CASSEYFTTGGRNTEAFF. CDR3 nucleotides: TGTGCCAGCAGTGAATATTTCACAACAGGGGGTCGGAACACTGAAGCTTTCTTT. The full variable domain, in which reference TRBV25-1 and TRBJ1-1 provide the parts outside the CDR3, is EADIYQTPRYLVIGTGKKITLECSQTMGHDKMYWYQQDPGMELHLIHYSYGVNSTEKGDLSSESTVSRIRTEHFPLTLESARPSHTSQYLCASSEYFTTGGRNTEAFFGQGTRLTVV.

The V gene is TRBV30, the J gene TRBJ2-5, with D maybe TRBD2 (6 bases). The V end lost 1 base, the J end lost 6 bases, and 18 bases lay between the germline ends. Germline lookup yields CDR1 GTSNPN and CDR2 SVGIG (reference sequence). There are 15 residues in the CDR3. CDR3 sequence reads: CAWSALPGTQKTQYF. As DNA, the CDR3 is TGTGCCTGGAGTGCCCTCCCGGGGACTCAGAAGACCCAGTACTTC.

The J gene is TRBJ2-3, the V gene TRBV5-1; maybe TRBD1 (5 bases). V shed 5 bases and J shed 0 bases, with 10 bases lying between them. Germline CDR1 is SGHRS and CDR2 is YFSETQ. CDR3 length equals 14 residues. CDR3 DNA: TGCGCCAGCAGGCCGACAGCTAGCACAGATACGCAGTATTTT. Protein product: CASRPTASTDTQYF.

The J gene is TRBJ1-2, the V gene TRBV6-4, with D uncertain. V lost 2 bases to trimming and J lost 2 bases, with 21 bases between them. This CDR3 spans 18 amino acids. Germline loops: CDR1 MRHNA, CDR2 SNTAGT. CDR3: CASSDVPVLNPGNYGYTF. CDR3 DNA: TGTGCCAGCAGTGACGTGCCAGTTCTTAACCCGGGAAACTATGGCTACACCTTC.

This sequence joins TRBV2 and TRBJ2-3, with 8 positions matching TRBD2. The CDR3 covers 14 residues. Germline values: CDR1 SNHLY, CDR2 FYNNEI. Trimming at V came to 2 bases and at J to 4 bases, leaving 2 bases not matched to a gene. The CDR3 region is CASSEFGGADTQYF. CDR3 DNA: TGTGCCAGCAGTGAATTCGGGGGGGCAGATACGCAGTATTTT.

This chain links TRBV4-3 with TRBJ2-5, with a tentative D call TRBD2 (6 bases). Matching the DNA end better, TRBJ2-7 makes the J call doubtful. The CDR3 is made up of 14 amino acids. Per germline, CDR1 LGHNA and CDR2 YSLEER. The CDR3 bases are TGCGCCAGCAGCCCCGCGGCGGGGACCTACGAGCAGTACTTC. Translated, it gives CASSPAAGTYEQYF.

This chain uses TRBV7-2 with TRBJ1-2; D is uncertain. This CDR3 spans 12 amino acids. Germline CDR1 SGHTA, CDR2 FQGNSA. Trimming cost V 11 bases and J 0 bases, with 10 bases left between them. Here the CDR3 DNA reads TGTGCCTCCTCTCCAGCTAACTATGGCTACACCTTC. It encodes CASSPANYGYTF.

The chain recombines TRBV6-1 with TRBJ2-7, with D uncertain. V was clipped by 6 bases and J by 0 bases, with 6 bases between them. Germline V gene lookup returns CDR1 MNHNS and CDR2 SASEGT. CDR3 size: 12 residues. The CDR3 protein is CASSPYSYEQYF. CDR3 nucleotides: TGTGCCAGCAGCCCCTACTCCTACGAGCAGTACTTC.

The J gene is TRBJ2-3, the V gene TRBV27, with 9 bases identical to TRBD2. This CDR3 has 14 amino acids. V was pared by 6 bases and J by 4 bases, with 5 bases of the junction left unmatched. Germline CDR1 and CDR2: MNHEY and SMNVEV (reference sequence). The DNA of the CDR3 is TGTGCCAGCAGCCTGGGACTAGCTTCAGATACGCAGTATTTT. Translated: CASSLGLASDTQYF.

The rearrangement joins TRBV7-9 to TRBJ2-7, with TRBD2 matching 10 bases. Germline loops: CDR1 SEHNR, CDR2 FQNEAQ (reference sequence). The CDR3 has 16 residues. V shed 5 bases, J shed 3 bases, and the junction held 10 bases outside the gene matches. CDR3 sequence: CASSLYRGTSVYEQYF. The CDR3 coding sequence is TGTGCCAGCAGCCTATACCGTGGGACTAGCGTCTACGAGCAGTACTTC.

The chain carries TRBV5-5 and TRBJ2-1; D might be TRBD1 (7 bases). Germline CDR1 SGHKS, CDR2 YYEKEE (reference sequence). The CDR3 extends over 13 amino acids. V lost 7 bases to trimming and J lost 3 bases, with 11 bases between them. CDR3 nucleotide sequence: TGTGCCAGCGGCCAGGGGGGCTACAATGAGCAGTTCTTC. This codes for CASGQGGYNEQFF.